Here is one TCR beta chain with its context. Its antigen is undetermined. Using RNA transcripts as the source, TCR beta CDR3 regions were amplified. During a first-round RT-PCR of the TCR CDR3, the HTBI primer set was used. TCRdb passed the multiplex PCR reads through MiXCR, listing each CDR3 protein once. The table records approximately 710,000 distinct CDR3 sequences, approximately 15% of them present only once. This sample was taken from a study of T cells in Graves' hyperthyroidism and ophthalmopathy. Findings and caveats of the study: Most expanded thyroid clonotypes above 0.001 also appeared in blood.

After removal of 6 bases from V and 0 bases from J, the junction contained 11 bases not matched to a gene. Germline V CDR1 and CDR2: MNHNS, SASEGT. The CDR3 is made up of 17 amino acids. The specimen was blood. The chain uses TRBV6-1 and TRBJ1-5, with 7 nucleotides matching TRBD1. This TCR was recovered from a man over 45 with Graves' hyperthyroidism. CDR3 sequence reads: CASSLRDSLVSNQPQHF. DNA for the CDR3: TGTGCCAGCAGCCTCCGGGACAGCTTAGTTAGCAATCAGCCCCAGCATTTT.